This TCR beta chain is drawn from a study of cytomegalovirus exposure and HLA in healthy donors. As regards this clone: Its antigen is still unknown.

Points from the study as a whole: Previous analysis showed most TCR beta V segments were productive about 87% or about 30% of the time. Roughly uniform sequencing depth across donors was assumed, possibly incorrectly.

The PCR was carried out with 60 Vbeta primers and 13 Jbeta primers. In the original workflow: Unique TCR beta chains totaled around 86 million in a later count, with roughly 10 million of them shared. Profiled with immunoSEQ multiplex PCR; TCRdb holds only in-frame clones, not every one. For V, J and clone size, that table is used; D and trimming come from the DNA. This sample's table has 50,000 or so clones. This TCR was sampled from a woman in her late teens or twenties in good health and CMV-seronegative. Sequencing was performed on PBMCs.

CDR3 loop: CASSEGTGPDTQYF. DNA of the CDR3: TGTGCCAGCAGTGAAGGGACAGGGCCAGATACGCAGTATTTT. This chain links TRBV6-1 with TRBJ2-3; TRBD1 matches 8 bases. CDR3 length: 14 residues. Per the germline V gene, CDR1 is MNHNS and CDR2 is SASEGT. The J segment lost 4 bases and the V segment lost 1 base, leaving 1 base of the junction unmatched.